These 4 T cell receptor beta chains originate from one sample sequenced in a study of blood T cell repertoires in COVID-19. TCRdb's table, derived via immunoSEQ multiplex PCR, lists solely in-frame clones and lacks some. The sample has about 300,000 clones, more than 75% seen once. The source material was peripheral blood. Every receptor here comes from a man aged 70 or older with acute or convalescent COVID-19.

As DNA, the CDR3 is TGCAGCGTACCCCAGGGGCCTAGCAATCAGCCCCAGCATTTT. This encodes CSVPQGPSNQPQHF. The chain uses TRBV29-1 and TRBJ1-5; perhaps TRBD1 as D (6 bases). The CDR3 sequence is 14 residues long. Trimming removed 6 bases at V and 0 bases at J, with 12 bases between. From germline, CDR1 is SQVTM and CDR2 ANQGSEA.

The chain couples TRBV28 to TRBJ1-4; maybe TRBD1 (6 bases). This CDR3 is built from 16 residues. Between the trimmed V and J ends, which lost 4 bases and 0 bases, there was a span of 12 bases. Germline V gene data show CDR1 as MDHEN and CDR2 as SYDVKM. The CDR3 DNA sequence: TGTGCCAGCAGTTGGAGGGGGGGAGCAACTAATGAAAAACTGTTTTTT. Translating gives CASSWRGGATNEKLFF.

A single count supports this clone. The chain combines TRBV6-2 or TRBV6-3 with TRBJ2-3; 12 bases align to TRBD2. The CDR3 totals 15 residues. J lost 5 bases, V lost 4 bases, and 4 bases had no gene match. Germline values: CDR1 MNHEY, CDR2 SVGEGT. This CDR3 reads CASSWLAGGRDTQYF. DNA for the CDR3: TGTGCCAGCAGTTGGCTAGCGGGAGGGCGAGATACGCAGTATTTT.

CDR3 sequence: CASSLHRAGYEQYF. CDR3 sequence (DNA): TGTGCCAGCAGTTTACACAGGGCGGGCTACGAGCAGTACTTC. The chain carries TRBV27 and TRBJ2-7; D might be TRBD1 (6 bases). Per germline, CDR1 MNHEY and CDR2 SMNVEV (reference sequence). CDR3 size: 14 residues. V was shortened by 2 bases and J by 3 bases, with 11 bases between the two germline ends.